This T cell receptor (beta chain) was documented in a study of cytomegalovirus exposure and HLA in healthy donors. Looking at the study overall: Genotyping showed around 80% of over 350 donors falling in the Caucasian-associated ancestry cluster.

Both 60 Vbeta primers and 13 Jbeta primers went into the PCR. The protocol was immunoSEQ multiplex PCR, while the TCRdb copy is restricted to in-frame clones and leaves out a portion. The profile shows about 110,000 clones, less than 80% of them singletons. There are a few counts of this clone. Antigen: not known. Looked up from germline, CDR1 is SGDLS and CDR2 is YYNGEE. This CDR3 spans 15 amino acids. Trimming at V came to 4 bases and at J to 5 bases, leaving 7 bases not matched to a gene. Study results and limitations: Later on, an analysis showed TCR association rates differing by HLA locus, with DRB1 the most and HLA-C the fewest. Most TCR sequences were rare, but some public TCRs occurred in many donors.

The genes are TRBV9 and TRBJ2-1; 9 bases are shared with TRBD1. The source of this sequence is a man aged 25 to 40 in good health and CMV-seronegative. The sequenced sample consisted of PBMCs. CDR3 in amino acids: CASSTDRGTHNEQFF. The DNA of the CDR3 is TGTGCCAGCAGCACGGACAGGGGAACCCACAATGAGCAGTTCTTC.